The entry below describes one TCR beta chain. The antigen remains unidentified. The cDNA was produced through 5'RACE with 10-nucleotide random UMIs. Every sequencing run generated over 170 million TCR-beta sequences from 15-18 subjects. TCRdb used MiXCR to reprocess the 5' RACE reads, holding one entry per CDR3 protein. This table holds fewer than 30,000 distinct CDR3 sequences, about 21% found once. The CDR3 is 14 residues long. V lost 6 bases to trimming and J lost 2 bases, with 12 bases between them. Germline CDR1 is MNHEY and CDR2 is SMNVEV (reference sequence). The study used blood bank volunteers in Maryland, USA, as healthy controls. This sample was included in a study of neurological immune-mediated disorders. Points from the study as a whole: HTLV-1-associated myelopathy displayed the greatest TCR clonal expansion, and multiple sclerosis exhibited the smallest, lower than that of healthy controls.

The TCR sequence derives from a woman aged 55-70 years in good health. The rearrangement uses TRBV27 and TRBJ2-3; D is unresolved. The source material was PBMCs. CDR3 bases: TGTGCCAGCAGAGTACTACAGACCACAGATACGCAGTATTTT. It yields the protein CASRVLQTTDTQYF.